Below, 19 T cell receptor beta chains from the same sample are listed, as sequenced in a study of T cell repertoires in cytomegalovirus infection. TCRdb called the reads again in MiXCR, with one record for every CDR3 protein. The sample holds about 310,000 distinct CDR3 sequences; roughly 15% are singletons and the top ten take about 12%. Input material: PBMCs. The origin of the receptors is a human donor in good health (CMV status not recorded). Some clones in this sample may be carry-over from other donors' samples.

This clonotype came up many times. The chain has TRBV27 and TRBJ2-5; 11 bases match TRBD1. The CDR3 runs 15 residues. The V segment lost 6 bases and the J segment 0 bases; nucleotides outside the gene matches: 3. The germline gives CDR1 MNHEY, CDR2 SMNVEV (reference sequence). The CDR3 sequence is CASSGTGGYQETQYF. Written as DNA, the CDR3 is TGTGCCAGCAGCGGGACAGGGGGGTACCAAGAGACCCAGTACTTC.

This clonotype was recorded many times. The chain joins TRBV25-1 to TRBJ2-7, with no clear D. The CDR3 loop spans 15 amino acids. Trimming removed 3 bases from V and 0 bases from J, with 12 bases in between. Looked up from germline, CDR1 is MGHDK and CDR2 is SYGVNS. DNA for the CDR3: TGTGCCAGCAGTGATCCCTTGCTGAGCTCCTACGAGCAGTACTTC. It yields the protein CASSDPLLSSYEQYF.

This clonotype was counted only a few times. This sequence joins TRBV7-8 and TRBJ2-7; D call uncertain. Trimming pared 2 bases from V and 0 bases from J, leaving 11 bases between. CDR1 and CDR2 from the germline V gene are SGHVS and FQNEAQ. The CDR3 spans 15 residues. CDR3 nucleotides: TGTGCCAGCAGCTTATTGTACAGAAACTCCTACGAGCAGTACTTC. The encoded protein is CASSLLYRNSYEQYF. The full variable domain, its missing parts supplied by reference TRBV7-8 and TRBJ2-7, is GAGVSQSPRYKVAKRGQDVALRCDPISGHVSLFWYQQALGQGPEFLTYFQNEAQLDKSGLPSDRFFAERPEGSVSTLKIQRTQQEDSAVYLCASSLLYRNSYEQYFGPGTRLTVT.

This clonotype was recorded many times. V gene TRBV6-2 or TRBV6-3 combines with J gene TRBJ2-3; D might be TRBD2 (7 bases). This CDR3 region has 15 residues. V was trimmed by 2 bases and J by 5 bases, leaving 14 bases between them. Germline lookup yields CDR1 MNHEY and CDR2 SVGEGT. In DNA form, the CDR3 reads TGTGCCAGCAGTTACGAGGGGGGGGCGATAGATACGCAGTATTTT. It specifies CASSYEGGAIDTQYF.

The chain carries TRBV7-9 and TRBJ1-6; D gene unclear. The CDR3 loop spans 18 amino acids. From germline, CDR1 is SEHNR and CDR2 FQNEAQ (reference sequence). Trimming took 5 bases from V and 6 from J, leaving 23 bases between them. CDR3 coding DNA: TGTGCCAGCAGCCTTATACCGGGCCGCTCAAATACTAATTCACCCCTCCACTTT. It encodes CASSLIPGRSNTNSPLHF.

Points on this clonotype: A much larger clone differs from this one at a single base, so this may be a read error. The conserved phenylalanine or tryptophan is not found at the CDR3 terminus, so this likely reflects a read error. This chain connects TRBV2 to TRBJ1-5; D possibly corresponds to TRBD1 (5 bases). The CDR3 runs 14 residues. With 6 bases removed from V and 1 base from J, the gap between germline ends came to 10 bases. Germline lookup yields CDR1 SNHLY and CDR2 FYNNEI. CDR3 residues: CASSREMSNQPQHL. The CDR3 DNA sequence: TGTGCCAGCAGCAGGGAAATGAGCAATCAGCCCCAGCATCTT.

This clonotype was picked up many times. This chain links TRBV12-3 or TRBV12-4 with TRBJ2-5; tentatively, D is TRBD2 (5 bases). The V and J ends lost 3 bases and 2 bases respectively, with 7 bases between them. The CDR3 is made up of 13 amino acids. CDR3 sequence reads: CASSLSGQETQYF. CDR3 bases: TGTGCCAGCAGTTTGTCGGGGCAAGAGACCCAGTACTTC.

This clonotype was picked up many times. The V gene is TRBV20-1, the J gene TRBJ1-3; no definite D call. Trimming removed 0 bases at V and 0 bases at J, with 9 bases between. The CDR3 is made up of 15 amino acids. The germline gives CDR1 DFQATT, CDR2 SNEGSKA (reference sequence). The CDR3 DNA is TGCAGTGCTAGAGATCTCTTGCCCTCTGGAAACACCATATATTTT. It translates to CSARDLLPSGNTIYF.

V gene TRBV5-4 combines with J gene TRBJ2-3; unclear D gene. CDR1 SGHNT and CDR2 YYREEE come from the germline V gene (reference sequence). The germline V and J ends were trimmed by 1 base and 2 bases, with 14 bases remaining between them. The CDR3 extends over 16 amino acids. DNA for the CDR3: TGTGCCAGCAGCTTGAAGAGTGGCGGAATCACAGATACGCAGTATTTT. Translated: CASSLKSGGITDTQYF.

This clonotype occurred a few times. V is TRBV29-1 and J is TRBJ1-2; TRBD1 is a possible D gene (5 bases). The CDR3 runs to 14 residues. V lost 4 bases and J 0 bases, leaving 12 bases between the germline ends. The germline V gene has CDR1 SQVTM and CDR2 ANQGSEA. CDR3 coding DNA: TGCAGCGTTGCCCGGGACGGCGCTAACTATGGCTACACCTTC. Its translation is CSVARDGANYGYTF.

This clonotype was recorded a few times. The rearrangement links TRBV20-1 to TRBJ2-3; tentatively, D is TRBD2 (5 bases). V lost 8 bases and J lost 0, with 12 bases in between. CDR3 size: 13 residues. In germline, CDR1 is DFQATT, CDR2 SNEGSKA (reference sequence). The CDR3 bases are TGCAGTACATGGGTAGCGAGCACAGATACGCAGTATTTT. Translation gives CSTWVASTDTQYF.

This clonotype turned up a few times. The J gene is TRBJ2-5, the V gene TRBV2; D gene unclear. The CDR3 consists of 13 residues. The germline V and J ends were trimmed by 8 bases and 2 bases, with 12 bases remaining between them. Germline V gene lookup returns CDR1 SNHLY and CDR2 FYNNEI. The CDR3, as DNA: TGTGCCAGCTTACCACAGACTCAAGAGACCCAGTACTTC. Residues: CASLPQTQETQYF.

Turning to this clonotype: A much larger clone lies one base from this, so it may be a read error. Because it lacks the conserved phenylalanine or tryptophan at the end, this CDR3 is likely a read error. V is TRBV7-2 and J is TRBJ1-3, with D possibly TRBD1 on 5 matching bases. This CDR3 has 18 residues. Germline values: CDR1 SGHTA, CDR2 FQGNSA. V lost 5 bases and J lost 0, with 20 bases in between. CDR3 bases: TGTGCCAGCAGCCCCCGGGGAACTTCGGGGGGCTCTGGAAACACCATATATTCT. It is translated as CASSPRGTSGGSGNTIYS.

This clonotype was observed many times. V and J are TRBV10-3 and TRBJ2-7; the D gene is possibly TRBD1 (6 bases). The CDR3 runs 15 residues. Trimming took off 3 bases at V and 3 bases at J, with 15 bases between the two ends. From germline, CDR1 is ENHRY and CDR2 SYGVKD. As DNA, the CDR3 is TGTGCCATCAGTGACCCAGGAGGCAGGGGCTACGAGCAGTACTTC. This gives the protein CAISDPGGRGYEQYF.

This clonotype was counted a few times. This chain links TRBV4-1 with TRBJ1-1, with D uncertain. Germline V gene lookup returns CDR1 MGHRA and CDR2 YSYEKL. Trimming removed 0 bases at V and 3 bases at J, with 8 bases between. The CDR3 contains 14 residues. The CDR3 bases are TGCGCCAGCAGCCAAGATCGGGGATACACTGAAGCTTTCTTT. Encoded protein: CASSQDRGYTEAFF.

This clonotype occurred many times. The V call is TRBV11-1, the J call TRBJ2-6, with D possibly matching TRBD1 (5 bases). Between the trimmed V and J ends, which lost 8 bases and 2 bases, there was a span of 10 bases. From germline, CDR1 is SGHAT and CDR2 FQDESV (reference sequence). The CDR3 has 14 amino acids. CDR3 sequence: CASGGQAGANVLTF. The CDR3 coding sequence is TGTGCCAGCGGCGGACAAGCTGGGGCCAACGTCCTGACTTTC.

V usage is TRBV29-1 and J usage is TRBJ2-5; 8 bases are shared with TRBD2. The CDR3 has 15 amino acids. Trimming cost V 0 bases and J 4 bases; bases outside gene matches: 7. CDR1 SQVTM and CDR2 ANQGSEA come from the germline V gene. The CDR3 coding sequence is TGCAGCGTTGAAGATCCGGGGGGGCCCCGAGAGACCCAGTACTTC. Translating it yields CSVEDPGGPRETQYF.

This clonotype was counted many times. V and J are TRBV7-2 and TRBJ1-2; tentatively, D is TRBD1 (5 bases). CDR1 and CDR2 (germline): SGHTA, FQGNSA. V was clipped by 2 bases and J by 6 bases, with 13 bases between them. The CDR3 totals 14 residues. CDR3 in DNA: TGTGCCAGCAGCTTATTTCAGGGTCGAGATGGCTACACCTTC. It encodes CASSLFQGRDGYTF. Full variable domain (remainder filled in from reference TRBV7-2 and TRBJ1-2): GAGVSQSPSNKVTEKGKDVELRCDPISGHTALYWYRQSLGQGLEFLIYFQGNSAPDKSGLPSDRFSAERTGGSVSTLTIQRTQQEDSAVYLCASSLFQGRDGYTFGSGTRLTVV.

The chain employs TRBV19 and TRBJ1-4; 7 nucleotides line up with TRBD1. This CDR3 has 17 residues. Trimming at V came to 4 bases and at J to 0 bases, leaving 8 bases not matched to a gene. CDR1 and CDR2 from the germline V gene are LNHDA and SQIVND (reference sequence). In DNA form, the CDR3 reads TGTGCCAGTAGTAAACAGGACAGGACTTCAACTAATGAAAAACTGTTTTTT. Its translation is CASSKQDRTSTNEKLFF. Supplemented by reference TRBV19 and TRBJ1-4, the full variable domain reads DGGITQSPKYLFRKEGQNVTLSCEQNLNHDAMYWYRQDPGQGLRLIYYSQIVNDFQKGDIAEGYSVSREKKESFPLTVTSAQKNPTAFYLCASSKQDRTSTNEKLFFGSGTQLSVL.